The TCR beta chain described here comes from a study of T cells after yellow fever vaccination. This clonotype was seen repeatedly, ten times or more. One entry per CDR3 protein, called by TCRdb with MiXCR from the 5' RACE reads. The sample records some 68,000 distinct CDR3 sequences, just over 6.5% being singletons. Germline CDR1 is MGHRA and CDR2 is YSYEKL. The ends were cut back, 0 bases at V and 6 bases at J, with 15 bases in the middle. The CDR3 runs 16 residues. This specimen was CD8+ T cells sorted from PBMCs, taken roughly 45 days after the first yellow fever vaccination. The J gene is TRBJ1-5, the V gene TRBV4-1; no reliable D call. This clonotype was obtained from a man aged 18 to 30 who received the YFV17D yellow fever vaccine. The CDR3 spells CASSQDPLGPGQPQHF. The CDR3 nucleotides read TGCGCCAGCAGCCAAGATCCCCTCGGTCCGGGTCAGCCCCAGCATTTT.